This T cell receptor beta chain was identified during a study of blood T cell repertoires in COVID-19. On the study more broadly: Samples taken during acute and convalescent COVID-19 were collected in the United States, Italy and Spain. PBMCs, B-cell-depleted T cells, or T cells were the source of the cDNA or gDNA that made up the material.

Germline V gives CDR1 SGHDT, CDR2 YYEEEE. The V end lost 0 bases, the J end lost 4 bases, and 8 bases lay between the germline ends. This CDR3 has 14 residues. The method was immunoSEQ multiplex PCR; TCRdb's version includes in-frame clones alone and lacks a portion of them. This sample carries tens of thousands of clones, 90% of them seen once, and the ten largest clones take less than 4%. Material for sequencing was peripheral blood. This sequence was found in a man aged 50 to 59 with acute or convalescent COVID-19. The chain is built from TRBV5-6 and TRBJ1-5, with unresolved D. In nucleotides, the CDR3 is TGTGCCAGCAGCTTGGTTGGCCCGAATCAGCCCCAGCATTTT. Its protein is CASSLVGPNQPQHF.